This TCR beta chain derives from a study of shared clonotypes between healthy human individuals. Study-wide points: Memory subsets generally showed smaller estimated richness than naive subsets did.

About this clone: The antigen is not known.

The germline V and J ends were trimmed by 3 bases and 10 bases, with 9 bases remaining between them. The CDR3 spans 11 residues. CDR1 is SNHLY and CDR2 is FYNNEI in the germline V gene. Assay used: immunoSEQ multiplex PCR; TCRdb lists only in-frame clones, some missing. The repertoire has about 680,000 clones, roughly 70% of them found once; the top ten carry 1.8%. V is TRBV2 and J is TRBJ1-1; no definite D call. Material: memory CD4+ T cells sorted from blood. Subset denoted: CD45RA-negative fraction. The sequence came from a woman in her twenties or thirties in good health. The CDR3 spells CASSDRRVAFF. CDR3 bases: TGTGCCAGCAGTGACCGACGAGTAGCTTTCTTT.